Listed below are T cell receptor beta chains from one sample, sequenced in a study of shared clonotypes between healthy human individuals. Data came from immunoSEQ multiplex PCR; TCRdb stores just in-frame clones and leaves some out. The table records around 980,000 clones, approximately 80% of them present only once. Sequenced sample: memory CD4+ T cells from PBMCs. Receptors were obtained from a young man in good health. Some clones in this sample may be carry-over from other donors' samples. The CDR3 runs from the conserved cysteine through the conserved F or W. The order of the fields is V gene, D gene, J gene, clone size, CDR3 protein, CDR3 DNA. A D gene is named only where the DNA matches it firmly. A row's size may be missing; if present it is once, few, many or a size class.

>TRBV2|-|TRBJ1-1|-
CASSSHPGVGTEAFF
TGTGCCAGCAGCAGTCATCCAGGGGTAGGGACTGAAGCTTTCTTT
>TRBV28|-|TRBJ2-7|-
CASSLSRGYEQYF
TGTGCCAGCAGTTTGAGTCGGGGCTACGAGCAGTACTTC
>TRBV9|-|TRBJ2-1|-
CASSAGQYNEQFF
TGTGCCAGCAGCGCGGGACAATACAATGAGCAGTTCTTC
>TRBV5-4|TRBD1|TRBJ1-4|many
CASSARDRGPAKLFF
TGTGCCAGCAGCGCCCGGGACAGGGGGCCTGCAAAACTGTTTTTT
>TRBV28|TRBD1|TRBJ1-5|-
CASRPDRVVQPQHF
TGTGCCAGCAGGCCCGACAGGGTTGTTCAGCCCCAGCATTTT
>TRBV6-5|TRBD2|TRBJ2-1|once
CASRPLAGEHNEQFF
TGTGCCAGCAGACCCCTAGCGGGAGAACACAATGAGCAGTTCTTC
>TRBV30|-|TRBJ1-6|-
CAWSRKEGLISPLHF
TGTGCCTGGAGTCGTAAGGAGGGCCTGATCTCACCCCTCCACTTT
>TRBV27|-|TRBJ2-1|-
CASSGGRSYNEQFF
TGTGCCAGCAGTGGGGGGAGGAGCTACAATGAGCAGTTCTTC
>TRBV28|-|TRBJ1-1|-
CASNPGSSKGVAFF
TGTGCCAGCAACCCGGGCAGCTCGAAAGGGGTAGCTTTCTTT
>TRBV2|-|TRBJ1-2|-
CASSERGRANYGYTF
TGTGCCAGCAGTGAGAGGGGCAGGGCTAACTATGGCTACACCTTC
>TRBV23-1|TRBD2|TRBJ2-7|-
CASSQRGLAGFYEQYF
TGCGCCAGCAGTCAGAGGGGGCTAGCGGGATTCTACGAGCAGTACTTC
>TRBV5-1|-|TRBJ2-7|-
CASSRQETYEQYF
TGCGCCAGCAGCAGACAGGAGACCTACGAGCAGTACTTC
>TRBV5-6|-|TRBJ2-5|-
CASSSTFMQGQETQYF
TGTGCCAGCAGCTCAACCTTCATGCAGGGTCAAGAGACCCAGTACTTC
>TRBV29-1|TRBD2|TRBJ2-7|-
CSVGGLAGTYEQYF
TGCAGCGTTGGGGGACTAGCGGGTACCTACGAGCAGTACTTC
>TRBV21-1|-|TRBJ2-1|-
CASSTGGRSLGTDNEQFF
TGTGCCAGCAGCACAGGGGGGCGAAGCCTGGGTACTGACAATGAGCAGTTCTTC
>TRBV5-8|-|TRBJ2-2|-
CASSPTRLGTGELFF
TGTGCCAGCAGCCCGACACGTCTGGGGACCGGGGAGCTGTTTTTT
>TRBV5-1|-|TRBJ2-2|-
CASSLQGQDTGELFF
TGCGCCAGCAGCTTACAAGGACAAGACACCGGGGAGCTGTTTTTT
>TRBV7-2|-|TRBJ2-4|-
CASSLGTSGNIQYF
TGTGCCAGCAGCTTAGGTACGTCGGGGAACATTCAGTACTTC
>TRBV7-2|-|TRBJ1-2|few
CASSSRVYGYTF
TGTGCCAGCAGCTCAAGGGTCTATGGCTACACCTTC
>TRBV9|-|TRBJ1-1|-
CASSVDSRTEAFF
TGTGCCAGCAGCGTAGACAGTAGGACTGAAGCTTTCTTT
>TRBV15|-|TRBJ2-2|-
CATRGGQNTGELFF
TGTGCCACCCGAGGGGGTCAGAACACCGGGGAGCTGTTTTTT
>TRBV28|-|TRBJ1-1|-
CASSHHSDTGAFF
TGTGCCAGCAGTCATCATTCGGACACCGGGGCTTTCTTT
>TRBV19|-|TRBJ1-2|few
CASSILRGNYGYTF
TGTGCCAGTAGTATCTTACGGGGTAACTATGGCTACACCTTC
>TRBV7-4|TRBD1|TRBJ1-4|-
CASSPRGQGLLRGEKLFF
TGTGCCAGCAGCCCCCGGGGACAGGGGCTCCTCAGAGGGGAAAAACTGTTTTTT
>TRBV10-1|-|TRBJ2-7|-
CASSELSGEQYF
TGCGCCAGCAGTGAGCTTTCGGGTGAGCAGTACTTC
>TRBV4-2|-|TRBJ1-5|once
CASSQEQGLGNQPQHF
TGTGCCAGCAGCCAAGAACAGGGATTAGGCAATCAGCCCCAGCATTTT
>TRBV4-3|-|TRBJ1-3|-
CASSQEYVPSGNTIYF
TGCGCCAGCAGCCAAGAGTATGTTCCCTCTGGAAACACCATATATTTT
>TRBV6-7|-|TRBJ1-1|-
CASSLELEGNTEAFF
TGTGCCAGCAGTCTGGAGCTGGAGGGGAACACTGAAGCTTTCTTT
>TRBV28|TRBD2|TRBJ2-3|once
CASSLSLAGGVTDTQYF
TGTGCCAGCAGTTTGTCCCTAGCGGGAGGGGTCACAGATACGCAGTATTTT
>TRBV18|-|TRBJ1-2|few
CASSPLENYGYTF
TGTGCCAGCTCACCACTCGAGAACTATGGCTACACCTTC
>TRBV21-1|-|TRBJ2-1|-
CASSKGTGDSYNEQFF
TGTGCCAGCAGCAAGGGGACAGGGGACTCCTACAATGAGCAGTTCTTC
>TRBV11-2|-|TRBJ1-1|few
CASSRRQGSLVNTEAFF
TGTGCCAGCAGTCGCCGGCAGGGCTCGTTGGTGAACACTGAAGCTTTCTTT
>TRBV5-1|-|TRBJ1-1|few
CASSLTAGSNTEAFF
TGCGCCAGCAGCTTGACGGCGGGATCGAACACTGAAGCTTTCTTT
>TRBV6-4|TRBD2|TRBJ2-1|-
CASSVGSGTYNEQFF
TGTGCCAGCAGTGTGGGTAGCGGGACCTACAATGAGCAGTTCTTC
>TRBV11-2|-|TRBJ1-1|-
CASSLSQWTEAFF
TGTGCCAGCAGCTTAAGCCAGTGGACTGAAGCTTTCTTT
>TRBV28|-|TRBJ1-2|-
CASRPPGGGYTF
TGTGCCAGCAGGCCGCCTGGTGGGGGCTACACCTTC
>TRBV6-5|-|TRBJ2-4|-
CASSNGRDTNIQYF
TGTGCCAGCTCAAACGGGCGGGATACGAACATTCAGTACTTC
>TRBV5-1|TRBD1|TRBJ1-1|-
CASSLEMGQGAPEAFF
TGCGCCAGCAGCTTGGAAATGGGACAGGGGGCCCCTGAAGCTTTCTTT
>TRBV7-2|TRBD2|TRBJ2-5|-
CASSPRSLAAQETQYF
TGTGCCAGCAGCCCCCGGTCGCTAGCGGCTCAAGAGACCCAGTACTTC
>TRBV27|-|TRBJ1-2|-
CASSLPYTGLNYGYTF
TGTGCCAGCAGTTTGCCCTACACAGGCCTTAACTATGGCTACACCTTC
>TRBV28|-|TRBJ1-3|-
CASSLLGWVPGNTIYF
TGTGCCAGCAGTTTATTGGGGTGGGTTCCTGGAAACACCATATATTTT
>TRBV7-3|TRBD1|TRBJ2-3|few
CASSKGGTGRGDTQYF
TGTGCCAGCAGCAAAGGAGGGACAGGGAGAGGAGATACGCAGTATTTT
>TRBV4-1|TRBD1|TRBJ2-6|few
CASRLQQGAQAGANVLTF
TGCGCCAGCAGACTCCAGCAGGGGGCCCAGGCTGGGGCCAACGTCCTGACTTTC
>TRBV10-3|-|TRBJ1-5|few
CAISGAENQPQHF
TGTGCCATCAGTGGGGCAGAAAATCAGCCCCAGCATTTT
>TRBV19|-|TRBJ1-5|-
CASSPKTLPSNQPQHF
TGTGCCAGTAGTCCAAAGACACTGCCAAGCAATCAGCCCCAGCATTTT
>TRBV4-3|TRBD2|TRBJ2-3|-
CASSHRLAGESDTQYF
TGCGCCAGCAGCCACCGACTAGCGGGAGAATCAGATACGCAGTATTTT
>TRBV15|-|TRBJ2-1|few
CATSSRTVDEQFF
TGTGCCACCAGCAGCCGTACAGTGGATGAGCAGTTCTTC